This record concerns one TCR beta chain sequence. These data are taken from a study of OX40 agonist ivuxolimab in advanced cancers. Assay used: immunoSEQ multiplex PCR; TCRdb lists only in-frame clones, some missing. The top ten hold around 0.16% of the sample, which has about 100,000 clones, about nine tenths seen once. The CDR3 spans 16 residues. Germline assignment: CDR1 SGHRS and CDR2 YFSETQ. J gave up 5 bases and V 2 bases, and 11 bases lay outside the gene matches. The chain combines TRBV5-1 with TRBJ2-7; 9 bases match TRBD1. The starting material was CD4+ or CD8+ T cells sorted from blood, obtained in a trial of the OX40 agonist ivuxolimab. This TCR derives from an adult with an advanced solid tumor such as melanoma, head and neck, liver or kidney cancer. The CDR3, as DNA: TGCGCCAGCAGCTTAACAGGGGGCTTCCCTATCGACGAGCAGTACTTC. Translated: CASSLTGGFPIDEQYF.